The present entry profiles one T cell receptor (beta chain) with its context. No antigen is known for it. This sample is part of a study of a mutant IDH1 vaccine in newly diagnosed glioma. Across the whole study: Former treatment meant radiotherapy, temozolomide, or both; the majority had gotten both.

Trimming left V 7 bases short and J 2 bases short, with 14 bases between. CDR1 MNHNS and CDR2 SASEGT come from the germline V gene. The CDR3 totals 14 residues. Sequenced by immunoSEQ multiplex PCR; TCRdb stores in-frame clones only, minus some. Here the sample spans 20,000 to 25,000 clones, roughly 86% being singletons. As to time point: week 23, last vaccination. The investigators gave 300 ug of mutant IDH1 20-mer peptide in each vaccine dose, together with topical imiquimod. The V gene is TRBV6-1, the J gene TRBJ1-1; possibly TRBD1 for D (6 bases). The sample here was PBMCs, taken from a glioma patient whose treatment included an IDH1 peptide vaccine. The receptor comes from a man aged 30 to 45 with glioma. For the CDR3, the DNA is TGTGCCAGCACCAAAGGGGGAGGAAACACTGAAGCTTTCTTT. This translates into CASTKGGGNTEAFF.